Listed below are T cell receptor beta chains from one sample, sequenced in a study of shared clonotypes between healthy human individuals. Repertoires were generated with immunoSEQ multiplex PCR, while TCRdb's copy carries only in-frame clones and drops some. Among around 1.4 million clones, just under 99% were seen once, and the ten largest hold about 0.35%. Source material: naive CD4+ T cells sorted from blood. The source of these receptors is a man younger than 45 in good health. Both conserved end residues are part of each CDR3. Fields, in order: J gene, V gene, D gene, CDR3 protein, CDR3 DNA. The D gene is left open where the match is weak.

J gene: TRBJ2-7
V gene: TRBV6-6
D gene: -
CDR3 protein: CASSSPSSDEQYF
CDR3 DNA: TGTGCCAGCAGTTCGCCCTCCTCGGACGAGCAGTACTTC

J gene: TRBJ2-6
V gene: TRBV5-5
D gene: -
CDR3 protein: CASSLRGDAGANVLTF
CDR3 DNA: TGTGCCAGCAGCTTGAGAGGGGACGCTGGGGCCAACGTCCTGACTTTC

J gene: TRBJ2-5
V gene: TRBV2
D gene: -
CDR3 protein: CASGDSYQETQYF
CDR3 DNA: TGTGCCAGCGGGGACTCGTACCAAGAGACCCAGTACTTC

J gene: TRBJ1-1
V gene: TRBV5-1
D gene: -
CDR3 protein: CASSLTDGAEAFF
CDR3 DNA: TGCGCCAGCAGCCTAACGGACGGGGCTGAAGCTTTCTTT

J gene: TRBJ1-3
V gene: TRBV6-6
D gene: TRBD1
CDR3 protein: CASTQRGQGRNTIYF
CDR3 DNA: TGTGCCAGCACCCAACGGGGACAGGGAAGAAACACCATATATTTT

J gene: TRBJ2-5
V gene: TRBV5-1
D gene: TRBD2
CDR3 protein: CASSSGTSGRSLETQYF
CDR3 DNA: TGCGCCAGCAGTTCCGGAACTAGCGGGAGATCTTTGGAGACCCAGTACTTC

J gene: TRBJ2-4
V gene: TRBV4-1
D gene: -
CDR3 protein: CASSRTPGASSIQYF
CDR3 DNA: TGCGCCAGCAGCCGAACCCCCGGGGCTAGCAGCATTCAGTACTTC

J gene: TRBJ2-7
V gene: TRBV7-2
D gene: -
CDR3 protein: CASSSSIGRLHDEQYF
CDR3 DNA: TGTGCCAGCAGCTCTTCGATTGGGCGCCTTCACGACGAGCAGTACTTC

J gene: TRBJ1-5
V gene: TRBV7-6
D gene: -
CDR3 protein: CASSLAAGQPQHF
CDR3 DNA: TGTGCCAGCAGCTTAGCGGCAGGACAGCCCCAGCATTTT

J gene: TRBJ2-7
V gene: TRBV7-3
D gene: -
CDR3 protein: CASSLTGTYEQYF
CDR3 DNA: TGTGCCAGCAGCTTGACCGGGACCTACGAGCAGTACTTC

J gene: TRBJ2-5
V gene: TRBV7-6
D gene: TRBD2
CDR3 protein: CASSLNLAGQETQYF
CDR3 DNA: TGTGCCAGCAGCTTAAATCTAGCGGGACAAGAGACCCAGTACTTC

J gene: TRBJ2-7
V gene: TRBV6-1
D gene: -
CDR3 protein: CASSVRVARTDEQYF
CDR3 DNA: TGTGCCAGCAGTGTGCGTGTGGCTCGAACGGACGAGCAGTACTTC

J gene: TRBJ1-4
V gene: TRBV18
D gene: -
CDR3 protein: CASRELGNEKLFF
CDR3 DNA: TGTGCCAGCCGGGAACTAGGCAATGAAAAACTGTTTTTT

J gene: TRBJ2-1
V gene: TRBV2
D gene: -
CDR3 protein: CASSEARGVGQFF
CDR3 DNA: TGTGCCAGCAGTGAAGCACGAGGGGTTGGGCAGTTCTTC

J gene: TRBJ2-5
V gene: TRBV7-8
D gene: TRBD1
CDR3 protein: CASSLRRGETQYF
CDR3 DNA: TGTGCCAGCAGCCTACGCAGGGGGGAGACCCAGTACTTC

J gene: TRBJ2-7
V gene: TRBV28
D gene: -
CDR3 protein: CASVLRGALSREQYF
CDR3 DNA: TGTGCCAGCGTACTACGGGGGGCCCTGAGCCGGGAGCAGTACTTC

J gene: TRBJ1-5
V gene: TRBV2
D gene: -
CDR3 protein: CASSEKQGNQPQHF
CDR3 DNA: TGTGCCAGCAGTGAAAAACAGGGTAATCAGCCCCAGCATTTT

J gene: TRBJ2-7
V gene: TRBV28
D gene: TRBD1
CDR3 protein: CASSLLDRGATEQYF
CDR3 DNA: TGTGCCAGCAGTTTACTGGACAGGGGGGCGACAGAGCAGTACTTC

J gene: TRBJ2-7
V gene: TRBV7-6
D gene: TRBD2
CDR3 protein: CASSAGLAGLEQYF
CDR3 DNA: TGTGCCAGCAGCGCGGGACTAGCGGGCTTGGAGCAGTACTTC

J gene: TRBJ2-5
V gene: TRBV5-1
D gene: TRBD2
CDR3 protein: CASSLGTSGQETQYF
CDR3 DNA: TGCGCCAGCAGCTTAGGGACTAGCGGACAAGAGACCCAGTACTTC

J gene: TRBJ2-7
V gene: TRBV18
D gene: -
CDR3 protein: CASSPPQPGGSYEQYF
CDR3 DNA: TGTGCCAGCTCACCACCACAGCCGGGCGGGTCCTACGAGCAGTACTTC

J gene: TRBJ2-7
V gene: TRBV11-2
D gene: -
CDR3 protein: CASSLVASYEQYF
CDR3 DNA: TGTGCCAGCAGCTTAGTAGCTTCCTACGAGCAGTACTTC

J gene: TRBJ2-5
V gene: TRBV4-2
D gene: -
CDR3 protein: CASSQDLGHTETQYF
CDR3 DNA: TGTGCCAGCAGCCAAGATCTAGGGCATACAGAGACCCAGTACTTC

J gene: TRBJ1-1
V gene: TRBV7-2
D gene: -
CDR3 protein: CASSLSGQLNTEAFF
CDR3 DNA: TGTGCCAGCAGCTTAAGTGGGCAGCTGAACACTGAAGCTTTCTTT

J gene: TRBJ2-5
V gene: TRBV10-3
D gene: -
CDR3 protein: CAITWGAGETQYF
CDR3 DNA: TGTGCCATCACGTGGGGGGCCGGAGAGACCCAGTACTTC

J gene: TRBJ2-1
V gene: TRBV5-1
D gene: TRBD1
CDR3 protein: CASSLQGDSRLNNEQFF
CDR3 DNA: TGCGCCAGCAGCTTACAGGGGGACTCCCGACTTAACAATGAGCAGTTCTTC

J gene: TRBJ2-7
V gene: TRBV5-1
D gene: TRBD1
CDR3 protein: CASSKGQGSISYEQYF
CDR3 DNA: TGCGCCAGCAGCAAGGGACAGGGGTCTATCTCCTACGAGCAGTACTTC

J gene: TRBJ2-1
V gene: TRBV11-3
D gene: -
CDR3 protein: CASSLLTGNEQFF
CDR3 DNA: TGTGCCAGCAGCTTATTGACCGGCAATGAGCAGTTCTTC

J gene: TRBJ2-5
V gene: TRBV5-1
D gene: -
CDR3 protein: CASTTGGETQYF
CDR3 DNA: TGCGCCAGCACCACGGGTGGAGAGACCCAGTACTTC

J gene: TRBJ2-7
V gene: TRBV4-3
D gene: -
CDR3 protein: CASSQESRGRRSEQYF
CDR3 DNA: TGCGCCAGCAGCCAAGAGAGTCGGGGACGACGGAGCGAGCAGTACTTC

J gene: TRBJ2-5
V gene: TRBV5-1
D gene: TRBD1
CDR3 protein: CASSFTLGTEQETQYF
CDR3 DNA: TGCGCCAGCAGCTTCACCCTAGGGACAGAACAAGAGACCCAGTACTTC

J gene: TRBJ1-1
V gene: TRBV9
D gene: -
CDR3 protein: CASSVGQGPEWNAFF
CDR3 DNA: TGTGCCAGCAGCGTAGGGCAGGGGCCTGAATGGAACGCTTTCTTT

J gene: TRBJ1-1
V gene: TRBV4-2
D gene: -
CDR3 protein: CASSQGSVRAFF
CDR3 DNA: TGTGCCAGCAGCCAAGGGTCCGTCCGAGCTTTCTTT

J gene: TRBJ1-4
V gene: TRBV7-9
D gene: -
CDR3 protein: CASSKDSGREKLFF
CDR3 DNA: TGTGCCAGCAGCAAGGACAGCGGGAGGGAAAAACTGTTTTTT

J gene: TRBJ1-1
V gene: TRBV7-2
D gene: -
CDR3 protein: CASRGTGNTEAFF
CDR3 DNA: TGTGCCAGCAGGGGGACCGGGAACACTGAAGCTTTCTTT

J gene: TRBJ2-3
V gene: TRBV5-4
D gene: -
CDR3 protein: CASSLGQDTDTQYF
CDR3 DNA: TGTGCCAGCAGCTTGGGGCAGGACACAGATACGCAGTATTTT

J gene: TRBJ1-1
V gene: TRBV7-3
D gene: TRBD1
CDR3 protein: CASSQGQGTEAFF
CDR3 DNA: TGTGCCAGCAGCCAAGGACAGGGCACTGAAGCTTTCTTT

J gene: TRBJ2-2
V gene: TRBV18
D gene: TRBD2
CDR3 protein: CASSPLPGLAGDTGELFF
CDR3 DNA: TGTGCCAGCTCACCACTCCCGGGACTAGCGGGAGACACCGGGGAGCTGTTTTTT

J gene: TRBJ1-3
V gene: TRBV9
D gene: -
CDR3 protein: CASSASRSGNTIYF
CDR3 DNA: TGTGCCAGCAGCGCCTCGCGCTCTGGAAACACCATATATTTT

J gene: TRBJ2-2
V gene: TRBV7-8
D gene: -
CDR3 protein: CASSPSPPWTMGTGELFF
CDR3 DNA: TGTGCCAGCAGCCCTTCCCCCCCTTGGACTATGGGGACCGGGGAGCTGTTTTTT

J gene: TRBJ2-7
V gene: TRBV30
D gene: -
CDR3 protein: CAWERGRGWYEQYF
CDR3 DNA: TGTGCCTGGGAACGCGGAAGGGGTTGGTACGAGCAGTACTTC